Presented here are 17 T cell receptor beta chains from one specimen sequenced in a study of blood T cell repertoires in COVID-19. The protocol was immunoSEQ multiplex PCR, while the TCRdb copy is restricted to in-frame clones and leaves out a portion. Here the sample spans about 77,000 clones, around 90% being singletons. Material for sequencing was peripheral blood. The receptors were sampled from a woman aged 80 or over with active or convalescent COVID-19.

The chain combines TRBV7-2 with TRBJ2-1, with 8 bases matching TRBD2. V shed 7 bases, J shed 2 bases, and the junction held 7 bases outside the gene matches. The germline CDR1 and CDR2 sequences are SGHTA and FQGNSA. The CDR3 has 15 residues. CDR3 loop: CASIRAGGAYNEQFF. The CDR3 DNA follows: TGTGCCAGCATACGCGCGGGGGGCGCCTACAATGAGCAGTTCTTC. Drawing the rest from reference TRBV7-2 and TRBJ2-1, the complete variable domain is GAGVSQSPSNKVTEKGKDVELRCDPISGHTALYWYRQSLGQGLEFLIYFQGNSAPDKSGLPSDRFSAERTGGSVSTLTIQRTQQEDSAVYLCASIRAGGAYNEQFFGPGTRLTVL.

This chain uses TRBV28 with TRBJ2-1; 11 nucleotides align to TRBD2. Germline V gives CDR1 MDHEN, CDR2 SYDVKM. Trimming removed 7 bases from V and 4 bases from J; junction bases left unmatched: 21. CDR3 length: 20 amino acids. The CDR3 region has the DNA TGTGCCAGCAACCATCCGGCCCTAGCGGGGGGAGGATCTCGTTACAATGAGCAGTTCTTC. As protein: CASNHPALAGGGSRYNEQFF.

V and J are TRBV20-1 and TRBJ2-1; 12 positions agree with TRBD2. This CDR3 has 15 residues. After removal of 3 bases from V and 9 bases from J, the junction contained 9 bases not matched to a gene. In germline, CDR1 is DFQATT, CDR2 SNEGSKA (reference sequence). Here the CDR3 reads CSASALAGGPREQFF. Written as DNA, the CDR3 is TGCAGTGCTAGTGCTCTAGCGGGGGGGCCGCGTGAGCAGTTCTTC.

The chain is built from TRBV4-1 and TRBJ1-4; D is unresolved. Germline CDR1 reads MGHRA; CDR2 reads YSYEKL. This CDR3 region has 16 residues. Trimming stripped 5 bases from V and 0 bases from J, with 13 bases between. The CDR3 here is CASSYGLPATNEKLFF. The CDR3 nucleotides read TGCGCCAGCAGCTACGGACTCCCGGCAACTAATGAAAAACTGTTTTTT.

The J gene is TRBJ2-5, the V gene TRBV24-1, with TRBD2 identical over 13 bases. The germline CDR1 and CDR2 sequences are KGHDR and SFDVKD. The junction had 0 bases not matched to a gene; V was cut back by 4 bases and J by 5 bases. CDR3 length equals 14 residues. CDR3: CATSEGLAGETQYF. DNA of the CDR3: TGTGCCACCAGTGAGGGACTAGCGGGGGAGACCCAGTACTTC.

The chain carries TRBV7-2 and TRBJ2-3, with 13 nucleotides matching TRBD2. Germline-derived CDR1 and CDR2 are SGHTA and FQGNSA. The CDR3 is made up of 15 amino acids. Trimming removed 5 bases from V and 4 bases from J; junction bases left unmatched: 3. The CDR3 DNA reads TGTGCCAGCAGCATGGGACTAGCGGGGTCAGATACGCAGTATTTT. Protein: CASSMGLAGSDTQYF.

The chain is built from TRBV7-7 and TRBJ2-2; weak D call: TRBD2 (6 bases). V was clipped by 1 base and J by 7 bases, with 10 bases between them. The CDR3 is 14 amino acids. Germline CDR1 and CDR2: SSHAT and FNYEAQ (reference sequence). CDR3 protein: CASSLGGGSGELFF. In DNA, the CDR3 is TGTGCCAGCAGCTTAGGGGGAGGTAGCGGGGAGCTGTTTTTT.

This chain connects TRBV19 to TRBJ1-5; unclear D gene. Trimming removed 5 bases from V and 3 bases from J, with 5 bases in between. The CDR3 contains 12 residues. Germline V gives CDR1 LNHDA, CDR2 SQIVND (reference sequence). The CDR3 here is CASSWANQPQHF. CDR3 nucleotide sequence: TGTGCCAGTAGTTGGGCCAATCAGCCCCAGCATTTT. Full variable domain (remainder filled in from reference TRBV19 and TRBJ1-5): DGGITQSPKYLFRKEGQNVTLSCEQNLNHDAMYWYRQDPGQGLRLIYYSQIVNDFQKGDIAEGYSVSREKKESFPLTVTSAQKNPTAFYLCASSWANQPQHFGDGTRLSIL.

The chain carries TRBV28 and TRBJ1-5; D unresolved. Germline V CDR1 and CDR2: MDHEN, SYDVKM. The CDR3 consists of 14 residues. The V end lost 6 bases, the J end lost 7 bases, and 16 bases lay between the germline ends. CDR3 DNA sequence: TGTGCCAGCAGCTACTCGGGGTTTCGCCAGCCCCAGCATTTT. Protein product: CASSYSGFRQPQHF. The entire variable domain, with the rest obtained from reference TRBV28 and TRBJ1-5, is as follows: DVKVTQSSRYLVKRTGEKVFLECVQDMDHENMFWYRQDPGLGLRLIYFSYDVKMKEKGDIPEGYSVSREKKERFSLILESASTNQTSMYLCASSYSGFRQPQHFGDGTRLSIL.

The J gene is TRBJ2-3, the V gene TRBV10-3, with D perhaps TRBD1 (5 bases). Germline assignment: CDR1 ENHRY and CDR2 SYGVKD. Trimming removed 2 bases from V and 0 bases from J, with 12 bases in between. The CDR3 is 16 amino acids. This chain's CDR3 is CAISERRGFSTDTQYF. The CDR3 nucleotides are TGTGCCATCAGTGAGCGAAGGGGCTTCAGCACAGATACGCAGTATTTT.

The genes are TRBV7-2 and TRBJ1-2; tentative D call: TRBD1 (6 bases). The CDR3 covers 19 residues. Germline CDR1 reads SGHTA; CDR2 reads FQGNSA. Trimming removed 1 base from V and 1 base from J, with 22 bases in between. The CDR3 spells CASSLVSGATMEFNYGYTF. CDR3 coding DNA: TGTGCCAGCAGCTTAGTTTCAGGGGCGACCATGGAATTTAACTATGGCTACACCTTC.

The chain uses TRBV21-1 and TRBJ2-5; the table's D call of TRBD1 was not tested on the DNA. TRBV21-1 constitutes a pseudogene. This CDR3 has 15 amino acids. The CDR3 protein is CASSKLQGKQETQYF. The CDR3 DNA sequence: TGTGCCAGCAGCAAACTACAGGGGAAACAAGAGACCCAGTACTTC.

The chain couples TRBV6-5 to TRBJ2-7, with a possible D match to TRBD2 (5 bases). Germline V CDR1 and CDR2: MNHEY, SVGAGI. The CDR3 extends over 16 amino acids. Between the trimmed V and J ends, which lost 2 bases and 2 bases, there was a span of 16 bases. The CDR3 is CASSYGSTGRTYEQYF. In nucleotides, the CDR3 is TGTGCCAGCAGTTACGGGTCAACGGGGAGAACCTACGAGCAGTACTTC.

This chain connects TRBV2 to TRBJ1-5, with TRBD1 as a possible D gene (5 bases). Trimming cost V 1 base and J 2 bases, with 9 bases left between them. The V gene's germline CDR1 is SNHLY and CDR2 FYNNEI. The CDR3 extends over 15 amino acids. CDR3 bases: TGTGCCAGCAGTGAAGTTTGGGGGGGCAATCAGCCCCAGCATTTT. This codes for CASSEVWGGNQPQHF. The whole variable domain, remainder taken from reference TRBV2 and TRBJ1-5, is EPEVTQTPSHQVTQMGQEVILRCVPISNHLYFYWYRQILGQKVEFLVSFYNNEISEKSEIFDDQFSVERPDGSNFTLKIRSTKLEDSAMYFCASSEVWGGNQPQHFGDGTRLSIL.

This chain links TRBV6-5 with TRBJ2-2; D is unresolved. The CDR3 sequence is 15 residues long. Germline V gene lookup returns CDR1 MNHEY and CDR2 SVGAGI. Trimming removed 6 bases from V and 5 bases from J, with 16 bases in between. CDR3 amino acids: CASSPLSSRTGELFF. For the CDR3, the DNA is TGTGCCAGCAGCCCCTTGAGTAGCCGTACCGGGGAGCTGTTTTTT.

The chain joins TRBV7-3 to TRBJ1-3; tentative D call: TRBD1 (6 bases). Per the germline V gene, CDR1 is SGHTA and CDR2 is FQGTGA. The V and J ends lost 2 bases and 4 bases respectively, with 15 bases between them. The CDR3 covers 16 residues. Written as DNA, the CDR3 is TGTGCCAGCAGCTTAGGGGCCAGGGGCTCAGGAAACACCATATATTTT. Its translation is CASSLGARGSGNTIYF. The variable domain in full, completed from reference TRBV7-3 and TRBJ1-3, reads GAGVSQTPSNKVTEKGKYVELRCDPISGHTALYWYRQSLGQGPEFLIYFQGTGAADDSGLPNDRFFAVRPEGSVSTLKIQRTERGDSAVYLCASSLGARGSGNTIYFGEGSWLTVV.

The sample holds a few counts of this clone. The chain links TRBV27 to TRBJ1-5; possibly TRBD1 for D (5 bases). The V gene lost 6 bases and the J gene lost 5 bases, with 14 bases spanning the gap. Looked up from germline, CDR1 is MNHEY and CDR2 is SMNVEV (reference sequence). The CDR3 spans 14 residues. This chain's CDR3 is CASSHDSSYQPQHF. The CDR3 nucleotides are TGTGCCAGCAGCCATGACAGTTCGTATCAGCCCCAGCATTTT.